This T cell receptor beta chain was captured in a study of blood T cell repertoires in COVID-19. Here immunoSEQ multiplex PCR was the method, and the copy in TCRdb shows in-frame clones only, minus some. Found here are some 220,000 clones, around four fifths of them singletons; the top ten hold approximately 5.2%. The CDR3 extends over 17 amino acids. Trimming cost V 0 bases and J 5 bases; bases outside gene matches: 12. Germline CDR1 reads SGHRS; CDR2 reads YFSETQ. The specimen was peripheral blood. The TCR comes from a woman aged 65 to 85 with COVID-19, enrolled during active disease. The chain recombines TRBV5-1 with TRBJ2-7; TRBD2 matches 9 bases. Here the CDR3 reads CASSLGGWAGGLDEQYF. CDR3 sequence (DNA): TGCGCCAGCAGCTTGGGAGGTTGGGCGGGAGGGCTCGACGAGCAGTACTTC.